The entry that follows covers one T cell receptor (beta chain) sequence. Per the study methods: From reference gene primer amplification, estimates of nucleated cell counts were derived. TCRdb's table, derived via immunoSEQ multiplex PCR, lists solely in-frame clones and lacks some. That table furnishes V, J and clone size, whereas the DNA furnished D and trimming. In the table there are 250,000 to 350,000 clones, roughly 82% of which are singletons. This sample stems from a study of blood T cell repertoires in COVID-19. At the level of the study: The samples span acute and convalescent COVID-19 from the United States, Italy and Spain. Nucleic acid was either cDNA or gDNA, and it came from T cells, B-cell-depleted T cells, or PBMCs.

The clonotype comes from a woman in her 50s with acute or convalescent COVID-19. The sample was peripheral blood.

Here the CDR3 reads CAGGGSSYEQYF. In nucleotides, the CDR3 is TGTGCTGGGGGGGGGAGCTCCTACGAGCAGTACTTC. The rearrangement joins TRBV6-6 to TRBJ2-7; 7 bases fit TRBD2. Germline CDR1 reads MNHNY; CDR2 reads SVGAGI (reference sequence). The CDR3 sequence is 12 residues long.